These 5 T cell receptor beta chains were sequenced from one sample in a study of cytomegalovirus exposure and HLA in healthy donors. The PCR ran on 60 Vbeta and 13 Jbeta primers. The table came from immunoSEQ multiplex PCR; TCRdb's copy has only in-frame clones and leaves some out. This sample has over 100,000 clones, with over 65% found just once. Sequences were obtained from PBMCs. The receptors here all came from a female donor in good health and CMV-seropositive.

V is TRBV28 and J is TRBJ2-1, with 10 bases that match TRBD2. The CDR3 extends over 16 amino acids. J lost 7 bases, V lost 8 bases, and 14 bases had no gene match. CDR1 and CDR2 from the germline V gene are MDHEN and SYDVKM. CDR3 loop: CASASPGLAFSNEQFF. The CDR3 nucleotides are TGTGCCAGCGCCTCACCGGGACTAGCGTTTTCGAATGAGCAGTTCTTC.

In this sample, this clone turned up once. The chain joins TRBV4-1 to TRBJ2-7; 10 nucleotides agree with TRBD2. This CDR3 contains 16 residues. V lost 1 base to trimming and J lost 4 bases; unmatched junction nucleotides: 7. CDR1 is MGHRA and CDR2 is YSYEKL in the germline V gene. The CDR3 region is CASSQVYLAGEYEQYF. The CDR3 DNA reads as TGCGCCAGCAGCCAAGTCTATCTAGCGGGAGAGTACGAGCAGTACTTC.

The CDR3 here is CASSLYPYEQYF. The CDR3 region has the DNA TGTGCCAGCTCACTCTATCCCTACGAGCAGTACTTC. V gene TRBV18 combines with J gene TRBJ2-7; D not resolved. Germline CDR1 is KGHSH and CDR2 is LQKENI. The CDR3 covers 12 residues. Trimming left V 4 bases short and J 2 bases short, with 6 bases between.

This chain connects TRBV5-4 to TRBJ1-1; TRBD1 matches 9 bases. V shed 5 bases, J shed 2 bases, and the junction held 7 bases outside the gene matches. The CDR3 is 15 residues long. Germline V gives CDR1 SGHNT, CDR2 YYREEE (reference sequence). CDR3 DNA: TGTGCCAGCAGTTCGGGACAGGGCTTCAACACTGAAGCTTTCTTT. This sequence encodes CASSSGQGFNTEAFF.

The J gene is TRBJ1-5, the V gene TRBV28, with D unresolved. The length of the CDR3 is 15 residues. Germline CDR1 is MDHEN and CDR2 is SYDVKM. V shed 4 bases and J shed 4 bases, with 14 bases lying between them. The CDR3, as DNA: TGTGCCAGCAGTTCTCCCCGGACGGGAAATCAGCCCCAGCATTTT. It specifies CASSSPRTGNQPQHF.